This T cell receptor beta chain was sequenced during a study of T cell repertoires in cytomegalovirus infection. For the study at large: As its CMV epitopes, the study selected recently identified HLA-C-restricted and well-studied HLA-B-restricted targets. Public TCR beta signatures indicated both CMV infection and matching HLA type.

In this sample, this clonotype turned up a few times. Its matching antigen is unknown. Each CDR3 protein is one row after TCRdb ran MiXCR on the reads. The sample consists of roughly 200,000 distinct CDR3 sequences, 38% of them appearing once. The receptor was isolated from a human donor in good health (CMV status not recorded). Some clones in this sample may be carry-over from other donors' samples. The sequenced sample was CD8+ T cells from cultured PBMCs, obtained from culture after CMV antigen stimulation.

The CDR3 sequence is CASSLEGYFEKLFF. CDR3 sequence (DNA): TGTGCCAGCAGCTTGGAAGGATACTTTGAAAAACTGTTTTTT. The chain links TRBV5-6 to TRBJ1-4; no clear D gene. Between the trimmed V and J ends, which lost 0 bases and 7 bases, there was a span of 10 bases. Per germline, CDR1 SGHDT and CDR2 YYEEEE. The CDR3 spans 14 residues. Using reference TRBV5-6 and TRBJ1-4 for the parts outside the CDR3, the full variable domain is DAGVTQSPTHLIKTRGQQVTLRCSPKSGHDTVSWYQQALGQGPQFIFQYYEEEERQRGNFPDRFSGHQFPNYSSELNVNALLLGDSALYLCASSLEGYFEKLFFGSGTQLSVL.